This is a list of T cell receptor beta chains from one sample in a study of HIV-infected children after antiretroviral therapy interruption. TCRdb redid the calling of the 3' RACE reads with MiXCR, one entry per CDR3 protein. The repertoire includes approximately 95,000 distinct CDR3 sequences, about 7% of them detected once, and roughly 1% sits in the top ten. Sequenced here: CD45RA+ CD4+ T cells from PBMCs, pooled from several time points, sampled from a donor given antiretroviral therapy, either interrupted or continuous. The receptors stem from a pool of human donors with HIV. Both conserved end residues are part of each CDR3. Fields, in order: V gene, clone size, CDR3 protein. Expanded clones are given a class, and other clones once, few, many or no size at all.

>TRBV6-1|many
CASSGRKTSGGQETQYF
>TRBV29-1|many
CGARDDNNQDTQYF
>TRBV12-3/TRBV12-4|many
CASSFTQNTEAFF
>TRBV7-3|many
CASSWGRLFEQYF
>TRBV5-1|many
CASSWTGTTYNEQFF
>TRBV3-1|many
CASSQARSSFQYF
>TRBV30|many
CAWSGQNYEQYF
>TRBV20-1|many
CSALHRGDKIGQFF
>TRBV10-3|many
CAISEETYEQYF
>TRBV19|.
CASSILDSIRGYTF
>TRBV5-1|few
CASSLDPPPTETQYF
>TRBV5-1|few
CASSLFGQSATEAFF
>TRBV11-2|many
CASSPQGTNYGYTF
>TRBV15|many
CATSRDSPLHF
>TRBV7-9|many
CASSFSGQETQYF
>TRBV9|many
CASSPDREGTEAFF
>TRBV18|.
CASSRTGEFSNQPQHF
>TRBV2|.
CASIPTGATEAFF
>TRBV28|many
CASSLTYNEQFF
>TRBV10-3|many
CAISDSGGPSYEQYF
>TRBV24-1|many
CATSEEKPGTLLYF
>TRBV24-1|many
CATSDPRRGTGELFF
>TRBV5-1|many
CASSPGERGEKLFF
>TRBV18|many
CASSPVGLALQETQYF
>TRBV12-3/TRBV12-4|.
CASSFDGGYGYTF
>TRBV7-2|.
CASSPSWGNTGTDTQYF
>TRBV5-1|.
CASSLEGYNQPQHF
>TRBV11-2|once
CASSLGTGSREQYF
>TRBV7-2|many
CASSAGLAGVPTDTQYF
>TRBV10-3|.
CAISEGGVGKNIQYF
>TRBV30|many
CAWTRPQLNTEAFF
>TRBV19|many
CANRNPYEQYF
>TRBV4-2|many
CASSQGVGSSSYEQYF
>TRBV11-3|few
CASTLVGGTEAFF
>TRBV7-8|few
CASSLALSGTDEQYF
>TRBV7-2|few
CASSLNMVVAGGQLFF
>TRBV5-1|many
CASSLVQGGYNEQFF
>TRBV12-3/TRBV12-4|many
CASEKRLAGDTQYF
>TRBV20-1|many
CSARGGHGNEKLFF
>TRBV29-1|many
CSVGSSTGEGLTDTQYF
>TRBV4-1|many
CASSLEGMNQPQHF
>TRBV19|.
CASQGQGASNQPQHF
>TRBV14|many
CASSRTSGIWEELFF
>TRBV6-2/TRBV6-3|many
CASSERGGRSYEQYF
>TRBV10-3|many
CASGFGEQYF
>TRBV30|few
CAWSQDRLASPLHF
>TRBV11-2|.
CASSPRGQGGEAFF
>TRBV20-1|many
CSAREQGNQPQHF
>TRBV28|many
CASSSIRGPNTEAFF
>TRBV10-3|many
CAISGTMGGETQYF
>TRBV6-5|.
CASNALASFPDTQYF
>TRBV23-1|few
CASSPGARGQPQHF
>TRBV18|few
CASSPPGGYNQPQHF